This T cell receptor beta chain came from a study of blood T cell repertoires in COVID-19. Repertoires were generated with immunoSEQ multiplex PCR, while TCRdb's copy carries only in-frame clones and drops some. The data show fewer than 250,000 clones, 65% to 90% seen once. This clone has more than one count but fewer than ten. Germline V CDR1 and CDR2: SGHRS, YFSETQ. V lost 0 bases, J lost 3 bases, and 5 bases stayed unmatched. The CDR3 totals 16 residues. Ages ranged from roughly 18 to 95 years, with residence in 24 US areas. The TCR originated in a woman between 35 and 50 years old with acute COVID-19. J is TRBJ2-7 and V is TRBV5-1, with 11 nucleotides matching TRBD2. The sample comprised PBMCs or T cells enriched from blood (not recorded which). CDR3 nucleotides: TGCGCCAGCAGCTTGGGGGGGACTAGCGGCCACTACGAGCAGTACTTC. Translated: CASSLGGTSGHYEQYF.